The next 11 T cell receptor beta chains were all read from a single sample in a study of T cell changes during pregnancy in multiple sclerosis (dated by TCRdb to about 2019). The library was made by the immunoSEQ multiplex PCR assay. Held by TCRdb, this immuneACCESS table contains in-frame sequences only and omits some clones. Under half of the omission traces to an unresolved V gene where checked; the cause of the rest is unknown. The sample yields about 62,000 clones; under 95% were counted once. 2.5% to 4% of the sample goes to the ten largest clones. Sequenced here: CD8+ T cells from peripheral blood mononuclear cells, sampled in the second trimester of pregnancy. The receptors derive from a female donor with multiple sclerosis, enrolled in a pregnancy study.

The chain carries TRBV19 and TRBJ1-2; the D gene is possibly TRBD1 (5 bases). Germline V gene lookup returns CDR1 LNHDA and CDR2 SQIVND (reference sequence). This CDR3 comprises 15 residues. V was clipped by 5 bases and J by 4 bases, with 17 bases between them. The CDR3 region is CASSPGQDGSYGYTF. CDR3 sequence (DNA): TGTGCCAGTAGTCCAGGGCAGGATGGGTCCTATGGCTACACCTTC. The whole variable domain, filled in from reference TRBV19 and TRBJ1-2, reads DGGITQSPKYLFRKEGQNVTLSCEQNLNHDAMYWYRQDPGQGLRLIYYSQIVNDFQKGDIAEGYSVSREKKESFPLTVTSAQKNPTAFYLCASSPGQDGSYGYTFGSGTRLTVV.

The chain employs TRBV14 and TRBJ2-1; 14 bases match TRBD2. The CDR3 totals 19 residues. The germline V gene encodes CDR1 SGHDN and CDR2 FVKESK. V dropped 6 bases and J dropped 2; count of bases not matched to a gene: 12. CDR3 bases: TGTGCCAGCAGTGAAAACGGACTAGCGGGAGGTATCGCCTACAATGAGCAGTTCTTC. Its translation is CASSENGLAGGIAYNEQFF.

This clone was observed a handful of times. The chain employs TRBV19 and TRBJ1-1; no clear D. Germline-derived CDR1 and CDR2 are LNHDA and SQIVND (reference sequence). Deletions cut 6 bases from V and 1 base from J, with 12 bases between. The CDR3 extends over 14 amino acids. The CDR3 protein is CASREGRENTEAFF. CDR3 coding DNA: TGTGCCAGTAGAGAGGGTAGGGAGAACACTGAAGCTTTCTTT.

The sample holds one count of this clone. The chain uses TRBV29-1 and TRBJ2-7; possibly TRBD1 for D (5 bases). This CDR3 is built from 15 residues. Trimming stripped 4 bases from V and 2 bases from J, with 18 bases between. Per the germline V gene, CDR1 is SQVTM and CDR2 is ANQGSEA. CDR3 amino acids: CSVGKRDSPAYEQYF. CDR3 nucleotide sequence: TGCAGCGTTGGAAAAAGAGACAGTCCAGCCTACGAGCAGTACTTC.

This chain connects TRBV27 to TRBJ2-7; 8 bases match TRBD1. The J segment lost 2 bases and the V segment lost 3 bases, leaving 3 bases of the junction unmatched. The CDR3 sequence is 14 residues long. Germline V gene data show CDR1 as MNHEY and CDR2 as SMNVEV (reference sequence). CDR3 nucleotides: TGTGCCAGCAGTTTGACAGGGGCCACCTACGAGCAGTACTTC. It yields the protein CASSLTGATYEQYF.

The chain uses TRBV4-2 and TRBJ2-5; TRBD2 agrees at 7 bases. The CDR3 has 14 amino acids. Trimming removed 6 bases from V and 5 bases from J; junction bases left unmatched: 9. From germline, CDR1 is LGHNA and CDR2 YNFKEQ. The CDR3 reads CASRGEGGWETQYF. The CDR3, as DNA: TGTGCCAGCAGGGGGGAGGGTGGGTGGGAGACCCAGTACTTC.

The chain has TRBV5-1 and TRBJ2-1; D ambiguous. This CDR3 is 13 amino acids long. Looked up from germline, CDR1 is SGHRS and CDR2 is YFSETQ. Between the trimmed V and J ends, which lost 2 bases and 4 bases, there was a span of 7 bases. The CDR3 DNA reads TGCGCCAGCAGCTTCCAGGTTTACAATGAGCAGTTCTTC. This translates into CASSFQVYNEQFF.

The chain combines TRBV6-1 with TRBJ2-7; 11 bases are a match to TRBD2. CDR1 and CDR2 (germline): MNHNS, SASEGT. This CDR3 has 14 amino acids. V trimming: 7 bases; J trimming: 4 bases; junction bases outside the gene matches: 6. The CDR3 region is CASTTSGSLYEQYF. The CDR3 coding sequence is TGTGCCAGCACAACTAGCGGGAGTCTGTACGAGCAGTACTTC.

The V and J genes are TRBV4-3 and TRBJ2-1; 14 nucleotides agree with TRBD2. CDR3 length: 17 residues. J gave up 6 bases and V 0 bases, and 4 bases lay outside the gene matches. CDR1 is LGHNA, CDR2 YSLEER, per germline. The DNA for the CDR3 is TGCGCCAGCAGCCAAGATGTTGGGACTAGCGGGAGCAATGAGCAGTTCTTC. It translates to CASSQDVGTSGSNEQFF.

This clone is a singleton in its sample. CDR3 coding DNA: TGTGCCTGGAGTCCCGGTTGGGCGGGAGCCGCCTACGAGCAGTACTTC. It yields the protein CAWSPGWAGAAYEQYF. The rearrangement joins TRBV30 to TRBJ2-7, with 7 bases matching TRBD2. V was pared by 2 bases and J by 2 bases, with 12 bases of the junction left unmatched. Looked up from germline, CDR1 is GTSNPN and CDR2 is SVGIG (reference sequence). The CDR3 covers 16 residues. The complete variable domain, with remaining parts taken from reference TRBV30 and TRBJ2-7, reads SQTIHQWPATLVQPVGSPLSLECTVEGTSNPNLYWYRQAAGRGLQLLFYSVGIGQISSEVPQNLSASRPQDRQFILSSKKLLLSDSGFYLCAWSPGWAGAAYEQYFGPGTRLTVT.

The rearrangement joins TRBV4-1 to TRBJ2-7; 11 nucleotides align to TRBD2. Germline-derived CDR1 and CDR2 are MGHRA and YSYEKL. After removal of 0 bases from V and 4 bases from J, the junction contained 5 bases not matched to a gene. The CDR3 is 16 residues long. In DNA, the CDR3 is TGCGCCAGCAGCCAAGATAGGCTAGCGGGGGGTTACGAGCAGTACTTC. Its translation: CASSQDRLAGGYEQYF.